What follows are 6 T cell receptor beta chains derived from one specimen sequenced in a study of response to subunit inactivated influenza vaccine (dated by TCRdb to the late 2010s). Libraries were prepared through RT-PCR. Sequencing took place on an Illumina HiSeq 2500. The raw public reads went through TCRdb reprocessing: fastp at Q25, MiXCR clone calling, in-frame beta chains kept. Each entry is one CDR3 protein sequence, shown with its most common DNA and genes. The sample has more than 400,000 distinct CDR3 sequences on record, approximately 6.9% of them singletons. Of the sample, around 12% falls within the top ten clones. The sample in question was PBMCs from blood, obtained about 24 months after vaccination. The source of these receptors is a man in his fifties or sixties who received an inactivated influenza vaccine. Donor details come from another sample of the same person, matched by shared clones.

This clonotype has just a few counts. The V call is TRBV9, the J call TRBJ2-5; D gene ambiguous. This CDR3 is built from 14 residues. Between the trimmed V and J ends, which lost 0 bases and 4 bases, there was a span of 10 bases. Germline-derived CDR1 and CDR2 are SGDLS and YYNGEE. CDR3 region: CASSVGATIETQYF. The CDR3, as DNA: TGTGCCAGCAGCGTAGGAGCAACCATAGAGACCCAGTACTTC.

This clonotype occurred many times. The rearrangement joins TRBV24-1 to TRBJ2-4; 7 nucleotides align to TRBD1. Germline V CDR1 and CDR2: KGHDR, SFDVKD. The CDR3 extends over 15 amino acids. V shed 5 bases, J shed 7 bases, and the junction held 10 bases outside the gene matches. DNA of the CDR3: TGTGCCACCAGTGTATCCCAGGGGGAGCGGAACATTCAGTACTTC. Protein product: CATSVSQGERNIQYF.

The chain employs TRBV5-4 and TRBJ2-5; 7 positions agree with TRBD1. The CDR3 consists of 14 residues. Looked up from germline, CDR1 is SGHNT and CDR2 is YYREEE (reference sequence). V trimming: 4 bases; J trimming: 3 bases; junction bases outside the gene matches: 6. CDR3 nucleotides: TGTGCCAGCAGCCCTGGGACAGATAAAGAGACCCAGTACTTC. Its protein product is CASSPGTDKETQYF. Based on the CDR3 plus reference TRBV5-4 and TRBJ2-5, the full variable domain is ETGVTQSPTHLIKTRGQQVTLRCSSQSGHNTVSWYQQALGQGPQFIFQYYREEENGRGNFPPRFSGLQFPNYSSELNVNALELDDSALYLCASSPGTDKETQYFGPGTRLLVL.

V gene TRBV4-1 combines with J gene TRBJ2-1; D perhaps matches TRBD2 (6 bases). V was pared by 2 bases and J by 4 bases, with 21 bases between. Germline lookup yields CDR1 MGHRA and CDR2 YSYEKL. This CDR3 has 18 amino acids. The CDR3 sequence: CASSQQIGGAKIYNEQFF. CDR3 DNA: TGCGCCAGCAGCCAACAAATTGGAGGGGCGAAGATATACAATGAGCAGTTCTTC.

Ten or more counts support this clonotype. The chain is built from TRBV29-1 and TRBJ2-1; a possible D gene is TRBD1 (6 bases). CDR3 length: 14 residues. V lost 2 bases to trimming and J lost 9 bases, with 17 bases between them. Germline CDR1 is SQVTM and CDR2 is ANQGSEA. CDR3 sequence reads: CSVEKGQGWGEQFF. CDR3 nucleotide sequence: TGCAGCGTTGAAAAGGGGCAGGGGTGGGGTGAGCAGTTCTTC.

In this sample, this clonotype turned up many times. The chain carries TRBV7-2 and TRBJ2-1; 10 bases fit TRBD2. The CDR3 extends over 18 amino acids. From germline, CDR1 is SGHTA and CDR2 FQGNSA. The ends lost 2 bases at V and 6 bases at J; junction bases unmatched: 13. The CDR3 DNA sequence: TGTGCCAGCAGCTTATGGCGCTCGTTGGCTAGCGGGAGCAATGAGCAGTTCTTC. Its translation: CASSLWRSLASGSNEQFF. The variable domain in full, with the rest retrieved from reference TRBV7-2 and TRBJ2-1, is GAGVSQSPSNKVTEKGKDVELRCDPISGHTALYWYRQSLGQGLEFLIYFQGNSAPDKSGLPSDRFSAERTGGSVSTLTIQRTQQEDSAVYLCASSLWRSLASGSNEQFFGPGTRLTVL.